This T cell receptor (beta chain) was recovered during a study of blood T cell repertoires in COVID-19. Membership in each cohort depended on participant-reported clinical history. Either two negative PCRs, clearance, or symptom resolution qualified Cohort 3 donors as recovered. The CDR3 is 14 amino acids. V was clipped by 7 bases and J by 2 bases, with 15 bases between them. Looked up from germline, CDR1 is SNHLY and CDR2 is FYNNEI. Sequenced by immunoSEQ multiplex PCR; TCRdb stores in-frame clones only, minus some. The sample carries 320,000 or so clones, roughly 89% recorded once. The chain has TRBV2 and TRBJ2-7, with D possibly being TRBD2 (5 bases). The clonotype originates from a man in his 60s who had recovered from COVID-19. Sequenced sample: PBMCs or T cells enriched from blood (not recorded which). The CDR3, as DNA: TGTGCCAGCATCAGGACCCGGGGAACCTACGAGCAGTACTTC. This gives the protein CASIRTRGTYEQYF. Together with reference TRBV2 and TRBJ2-7, the CDR3 gives the full variable domain: EPEVTQTPSHQVTQMGQEVILRCVPISNHLYFYWYRQILGQKVEFLVSFYNNEISEKSEIFDDQFSVERPDGSNFTLKIRSTKLEDSAMYFCASIRTRGTYEQYFGPGTRLTVT.